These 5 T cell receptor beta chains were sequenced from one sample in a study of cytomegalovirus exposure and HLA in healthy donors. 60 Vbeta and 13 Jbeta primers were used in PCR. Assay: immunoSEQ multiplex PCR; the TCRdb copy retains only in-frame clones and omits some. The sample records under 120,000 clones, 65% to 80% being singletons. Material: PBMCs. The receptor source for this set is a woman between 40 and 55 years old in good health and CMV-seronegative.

The CDR3 DNA follows: TGTGCCAGCAGCAAAACGAGGGAGACCCAGTACTTC. It translates to CASSKTRETQYF. V gene TRBV7-2 combines with J gene TRBJ2-5; D gene ambiguous. V shed 5 bases and J shed 5 bases, with 9 bases lying between them. Looked up from germline, CDR1 is SGHTA and CDR2 is FQGNSA. The CDR3 is made up of 12 amino acids.

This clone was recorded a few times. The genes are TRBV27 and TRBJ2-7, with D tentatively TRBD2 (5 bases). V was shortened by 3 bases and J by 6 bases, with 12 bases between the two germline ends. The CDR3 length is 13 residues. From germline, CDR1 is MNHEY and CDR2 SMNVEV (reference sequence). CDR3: CASSFLAGLEQYF. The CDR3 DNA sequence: TGTGCCAGCAGTTTTCTAGCCGGTCTCGAGCAGTACTTC.

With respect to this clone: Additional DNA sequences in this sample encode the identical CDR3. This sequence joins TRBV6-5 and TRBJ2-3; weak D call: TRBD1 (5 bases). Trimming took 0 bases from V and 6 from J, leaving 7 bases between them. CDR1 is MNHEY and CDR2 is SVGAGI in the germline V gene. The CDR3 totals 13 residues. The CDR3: CASSYSRGDTQYF. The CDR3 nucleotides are TGTGCCAGCAGTTACTCAAGGGGTGATACGCAGTATTTT.

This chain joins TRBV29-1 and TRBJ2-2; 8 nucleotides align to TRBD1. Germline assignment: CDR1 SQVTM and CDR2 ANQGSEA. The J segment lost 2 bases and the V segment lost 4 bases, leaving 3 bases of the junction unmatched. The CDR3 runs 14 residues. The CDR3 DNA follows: TGCAGCGTTGGGACAGGGATTAACACCGGGGAGCTGTTTTTT. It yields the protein CSVGTGINTGELFF.

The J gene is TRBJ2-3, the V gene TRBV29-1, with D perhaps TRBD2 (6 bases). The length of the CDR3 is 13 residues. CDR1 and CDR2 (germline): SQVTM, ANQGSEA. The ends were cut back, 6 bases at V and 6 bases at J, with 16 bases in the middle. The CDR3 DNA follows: TGCAGCGTGTCTAGCGTTCTAGGGGATACGCAGTATTTT. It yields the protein CSVSSVLGDTQYF.